The T cell receptor beta chain described here comes from a study of metastatic and nonmetastatic thyroid tumors. Background on the study: Across peripheral blood and tumor or nodule tissue samples taken from malignant and benign thyroid patients, the repertoires were compared with one another.

This CDR3 contains 13 residues. Germline CDR1 and CDR2: SGHRS and YFSETQ. Deletions cut 7 bases from V and 5 bases from J, with 15 bases between. TCRdb redid the clone calls on the PCR reads using MiXCR. The sample has around 26,000 clones; approximately 22% are singletons. No patient received treatment before thyroid surgery. The source is a female donor with papillary thyroid cancer or a benign thyroid nodule (not recorded which). Some clones in this sample may be carry-over from other donors' samples. The chain combines TRBV5-1 with TRBJ2-5, with a tentative D call TRBD2 (5 bases). The sequencing input was adjacent normal tissue. The CDR3 DNA reads as TGCGCCAGCGCCAGCAGCGGAGAGGAGACCCAGTACTTC. Its protein product is CASASSGEETQYF. Together with reference TRBV5-1 and TRBJ2-5, the CDR3 gives the full variable domain: KAGVTQTPRYLIKTRGQQVTLSCSPISGHRSVSWYQQTPGQGLQFLFEYFSETQRNKGNFPGRFSGRQFSNSRSEMNVSTLELGDSALYLCASASSGEETQYFGPGTRLLVL.